The rows below give T cell receptor beta chains drawn from one sample of a study of T-cell reconstitution after alpha-beta-depleted transplantation in children. MiXCR, run by TCRdb on the PCR reads, gives a single entry per CDR3 protein. The sample holds about 610,000 distinct CDR3 sequences, roughly a tenth seen once. Sequenced here: PBMCs from the stem cell graft donor, sampled from the stem cell graft. These TCRs come from a human donor who donated a stem cell graft to a child with acute myeloid leukemia. CDR3s leave out the opening cysteine and the closing phenylalanine or tryptophan. D genes are given only for firm matches.

v_call d_call cdr3_aa
TRBV3-1 NA ASTGQLETQY
TRBV29-1 TRBD1 SVEQGRGSDTQY
TRBV6-1 TRBD1 ASSRSDRFYGYT
TRBV12-5 TRBD1 ASGFDRVKTEQF
TRBV5-6 NA ASSTRFPGELF
TRBV7-8 NA ASTGDTGELF
TRBV5-1 TRBD1 ASRPGQDEEKLF
TRBV18 NA ASSPPSQGGYT
TRBV6-5 NA ASGSRELLSYNEQF
TRBV7-2 NA ASSLAVGSGEQF
TRBV20-1 NA SASSRSSYNEQF
TRBV7-2 NA ASGGRDTGELF
TRBV27 NA ASTLGPQETQY
TRBV6-1 TRBD2 ASIATSGRDGTSYNEQF
TRBV12-3/TRBV12-4 NA ASSRRGKVADTQY
TRBV6-4 NA ASSDSNPQFAEAF
TRBV25-1 NA ASSRGQDQDFGQY
TRBV4-2 NA ASSQEGQDQMPQH
TRBV27 NA ASRVVGAYEQY
TRBV5-1 TRBD1 ASSSRQGVGAF
TRBV9 TRBD2 ASSMGTSGSLVETQY
TRBV20-1 NA SARSQGGGSSGANVLT
TRBV10-3 TRBD2 AISWGGTRTYEQY
TRBV7-2 NA ASSFSPGPTNYGYT
TRBV18 NA ASSPVDNEQF
TRBV9 TRBD2 ASSVATTLPGRADEQY
TRBV5-1 NA ASSEGHGVYGYT
TRBV28 TRBD1 ASTPTPSGGHEQF
TRBV20-1 NA SARESGAVNYGYT
TRBV5-5 NA ASRPDSNTGELF
TRBV30 NA ACDKDSQETQY
TRBV5-5 TRBD2 ASRTGLAGDNEQF
TRBV10-2 NA ASSPVWGGTDTQY
TRBV6-1 TRBD1 ASSESTGTGGHEQY
TRBV6-5 NA ASSSPDTPKNTEAF
TRBV29-1 NA GAGKGSYEQY
TRBV29-1 NA SVDSTDTQY
TRBV3-1 NA ASSQVTSQNTGELF
TRBV4-3 TRBD1 ASSQAGTANEKLF
TRBV6-1 NA ASSREMGRGVQETQY
TRBV28 NA ASRHGNTEAF
TRBV5-1 NA ASSLTGAAEETQY
TRBV29-1 NA SVEPGVNEQF
TRBV13 NA ASSLDGEVQETQY
TRBV11-2 TRBD2 ASGDLAGLGNEQF
TRBV4-2 NA ASSQEELLTYNEQF
TRBV18 TRBD1 ASSHWDRGQETQY
TRBV7-2 NA ASSHRREGNNQPQH
TRBV20-1 NA SAPRPYNYGYT
TRBV5-1 NA ASSTGSNRELF
TRBV7-2 NA ASSLAPGLEQF
TRBV5-1 NA ASSQIRGGTQY
TRBV20-1 NA SAYFGGSTEAF
TRBV20-1 NA SGRNPRGIDEQF
TRBV18 NA ASSPPGRGGHEQY
TRBV28 TRBD2 ASSFPGLAANEQF
TRBV9 TRBD2 ASNDGGGSSYNEQF
TRBV11-2 NA ASSSRRQETQY
TRBV12-3/TRBV12-4 TRBD2 ASSQTRTSGRLFEQF